The 8 T cell receptor beta chains presented below share a single source sample, sequenced in a study of response to subunit inactivated influenza vaccine. MiXCR was run by TCRdb on the RT-PCR reads, yielding one entry per CDR3 protein. This repertoire shows 280,000 or so distinct CDR3 sequences, 21% found once; its top ten account for roughly 10%. Sequencing used PBMCs from blood, obtained less than 22 months after vaccination. Source of these receptors: a man aged 50 to 75 who received an inactivated influenza vaccine.

This clonotype has a handful of counts. This chain connects TRBV4-3 to TRBJ2-1; D call uncertain. V was trimmed by 3 bases and J by 4 bases, leaving 10 bases between them. The germline V gene has CDR1 LGHNA and CDR2 YSLEER. CDR3 length: 14 amino acids. CDR3: CASSHGPGYNEQFF. The CDR3 coding sequence is TGCGCCAGCAGCCACGGACCCGGATACAATGAGCAGTTCTTC.

This clonotype was counted many times. The chain employs TRBV20-1 and TRBJ1-5, with 8 bases matching TRBD1. The CDR3 totals 16 residues. Germline V gene lookup returns CDR1 DFQATT and CDR2 SNEGSKA (reference sequence). Trimming cost V 7 bases and J 0 bases; bases outside gene matches: 11. In DNA form, the CDR3 reads TGCAGTGTTCAGAGCGGGACAGGTTATAGCAATCAGCCCCAGCATTTT. Translating gives CSVQSGTGYSNQPQHF.

This clonotype was seen only a few times. This chain uses TRBV29-1 with TRBJ2-5, with 7 bases aligning to TRBD1. V gave up 7 bases and J gave up 5 bases; unmatched junction bases: 7. The germline V gene has CDR1 SQVTM and CDR2 ANQGSEA. The CDR3 extends over 12 amino acids. The CDR3 spells CSGGQSGETQYF. In DNA form, the CDR3 reads TGCAGCGGGGGACAGTCAGGGGAGACCCAGTACTTC.

In its sample, this clonotype was seen once. The V and J genes are TRBV5-8 and TRBJ1-5, with 7 bases identical to TRBD1. CDR3 length equals 14 residues. The germline V gene has CDR1 SGHTS and CDR2 YDEGEE. V lost 7 bases, J lost 9 bases, and 13 bases stayed unmatched. The CDR3: CASGPGTAGLPQHF. In DNA, the CDR3 is TGTGCCAGCGGCCCGGGGACAGCCGGGTTGCCCCAGCATTTT.

The chain combines TRBV12-3 or TRBV12-4 with TRBJ2-1; 15 bases match TRBD2. This CDR3 has 18 amino acids. Unmatched junction bases numbered 6, after V lost 2 bases and J lost 4 bases. The CDR3 nucleotides read TGTGCCAGCAGTTTACCTCAGGGACTAGCGGGGGGATACAATGAGCAGTTCTTC. Its protein product is CASSLPQGLAGGYNEQFF.

As DNA, the CDR3 is TGTGCCAGCCTGAACAGGGGAGCCACTGAAGCTTTCTTT. Translated: CASLNRGATEAFF. This chain joins TRBV5-6 and TRBJ1-1; TRBD1 agrees at 7 bases. The germline gives CDR1 SGHDT, CDR2 YYEEEE. This CDR3 has 13 residues. V was pared by 7 bases and J by 4 bases, with 7 bases of the junction left unmatched.

The V gene is TRBV5-6, the J gene TRBJ1-1; possible D gene TRBD1, 5 bases. The ends were cut back, 0 bases at V and 8 bases at J, with 20 bases in the middle. Germline V gene sequence: CDR1 SGHDT, CDR2 YYEEEE. This CDR3 comprises 16 residues. DNA of the CDR3: TGTGCCAGCAGCTTGGCTTTAGGGGCCCCCCTTAAGGAAGCTTTCTTT. Its protein product is CASSLALGAPLKEAFF.

This chain links TRBV7-9 with TRBJ1-4, with D perhaps TRBD1 (6 bases). The germline V gene encodes CDR1 SEHNR and CDR2 FQNEAQ (reference sequence). The CDR3 covers 14 residues. V was pared by 5 bases and J by 4 bases, with 11 bases between. The CDR3 coding sequence is TGTGCCAGCAGCAAAGGGGGACTTAATGAAAAACTGTTTTTT. Protein sequence: CASSKGGLNEKLFF.